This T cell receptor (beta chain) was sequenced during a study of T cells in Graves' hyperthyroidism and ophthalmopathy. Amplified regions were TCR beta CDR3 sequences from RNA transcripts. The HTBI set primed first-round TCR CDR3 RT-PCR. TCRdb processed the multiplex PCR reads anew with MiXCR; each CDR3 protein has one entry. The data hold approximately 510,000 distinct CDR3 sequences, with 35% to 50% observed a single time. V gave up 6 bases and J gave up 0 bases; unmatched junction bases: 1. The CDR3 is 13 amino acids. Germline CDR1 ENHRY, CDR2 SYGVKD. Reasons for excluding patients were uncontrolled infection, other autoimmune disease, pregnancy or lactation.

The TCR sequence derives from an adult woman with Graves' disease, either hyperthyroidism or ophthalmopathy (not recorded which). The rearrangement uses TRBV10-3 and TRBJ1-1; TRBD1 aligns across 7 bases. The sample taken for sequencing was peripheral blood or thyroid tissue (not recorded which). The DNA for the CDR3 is TGTGCCATCAGGCAGGGGGTGAACACTGAAGCTTTCTTT. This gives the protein CAIRQGVNTEAFF.